This T cell receptor (beta chain) originates from a study of T cell responses to AZD1222 COVID-19 vaccine. Study observations and caveats: Most donors were white British, females outnumbered males, and clonal diversity was possibly underestimated.

In the case of this clone: Its antigen is undetermined.

Using immunoSEQ multiplex PCR, the repertoire was profiled, and TCRdb retains in-frame clones only, with some absent. The data show 90,000 to 120,000 clones, 70% to 90% seen once. CDR3 size: 12 residues. The V gene lost 7 bases and the J gene lost 6 bases, with 12 bases spanning the gap. This receptor was taken from an adult who received the AZD1222 COVID-19 vaccine. The material sequenced was peripheral blood, taken 28 days after the second AZD1222 dose. The chain has TRBV12-3 or TRBV12-4 and TRBJ1-2; D ambiguous. As DNA, the CDR3 is TGTGCCAGCACCGGGAGGGAGAATGGCTACACCTTC. This translates into CASTGRENGYTF.